This TCR beta chain was observed in a study of blood T cell repertoires in COVID-19. Study summary: The United States, Italy and Spain provided the acute and convalescent COVID-19 samples. The analysed material was cDNA or gDNA that came from T cells, B-cell-depleted T cells, or PBMCs.

Germline V gene data show CDR1 as MDHEN and CDR2 as SYDVKM. This CDR3 is built from 15 residues. V gave up 5 bases and J gave up 5 bases, with 15 bases separating them. Assay: immunoSEQ multiplex PCR; the TCRdb copy retains only in-frame clones and omits some. The table includes over 250,000 clones, approximately 85% detected once. The sequence was collected from a man over 45 with active or convalescent COVID-19. The sample was peripheral blood. This sequence joins TRBV28 and TRBJ2-2; D is perhaps TRBD2 (6 bases). The CDR3 bases are TGTGCCAGCAGTCTAATAGCGGTGGGGACCGGGGAGCTGTTTTTT. Translating gives CASSLIAVGTGELFF.